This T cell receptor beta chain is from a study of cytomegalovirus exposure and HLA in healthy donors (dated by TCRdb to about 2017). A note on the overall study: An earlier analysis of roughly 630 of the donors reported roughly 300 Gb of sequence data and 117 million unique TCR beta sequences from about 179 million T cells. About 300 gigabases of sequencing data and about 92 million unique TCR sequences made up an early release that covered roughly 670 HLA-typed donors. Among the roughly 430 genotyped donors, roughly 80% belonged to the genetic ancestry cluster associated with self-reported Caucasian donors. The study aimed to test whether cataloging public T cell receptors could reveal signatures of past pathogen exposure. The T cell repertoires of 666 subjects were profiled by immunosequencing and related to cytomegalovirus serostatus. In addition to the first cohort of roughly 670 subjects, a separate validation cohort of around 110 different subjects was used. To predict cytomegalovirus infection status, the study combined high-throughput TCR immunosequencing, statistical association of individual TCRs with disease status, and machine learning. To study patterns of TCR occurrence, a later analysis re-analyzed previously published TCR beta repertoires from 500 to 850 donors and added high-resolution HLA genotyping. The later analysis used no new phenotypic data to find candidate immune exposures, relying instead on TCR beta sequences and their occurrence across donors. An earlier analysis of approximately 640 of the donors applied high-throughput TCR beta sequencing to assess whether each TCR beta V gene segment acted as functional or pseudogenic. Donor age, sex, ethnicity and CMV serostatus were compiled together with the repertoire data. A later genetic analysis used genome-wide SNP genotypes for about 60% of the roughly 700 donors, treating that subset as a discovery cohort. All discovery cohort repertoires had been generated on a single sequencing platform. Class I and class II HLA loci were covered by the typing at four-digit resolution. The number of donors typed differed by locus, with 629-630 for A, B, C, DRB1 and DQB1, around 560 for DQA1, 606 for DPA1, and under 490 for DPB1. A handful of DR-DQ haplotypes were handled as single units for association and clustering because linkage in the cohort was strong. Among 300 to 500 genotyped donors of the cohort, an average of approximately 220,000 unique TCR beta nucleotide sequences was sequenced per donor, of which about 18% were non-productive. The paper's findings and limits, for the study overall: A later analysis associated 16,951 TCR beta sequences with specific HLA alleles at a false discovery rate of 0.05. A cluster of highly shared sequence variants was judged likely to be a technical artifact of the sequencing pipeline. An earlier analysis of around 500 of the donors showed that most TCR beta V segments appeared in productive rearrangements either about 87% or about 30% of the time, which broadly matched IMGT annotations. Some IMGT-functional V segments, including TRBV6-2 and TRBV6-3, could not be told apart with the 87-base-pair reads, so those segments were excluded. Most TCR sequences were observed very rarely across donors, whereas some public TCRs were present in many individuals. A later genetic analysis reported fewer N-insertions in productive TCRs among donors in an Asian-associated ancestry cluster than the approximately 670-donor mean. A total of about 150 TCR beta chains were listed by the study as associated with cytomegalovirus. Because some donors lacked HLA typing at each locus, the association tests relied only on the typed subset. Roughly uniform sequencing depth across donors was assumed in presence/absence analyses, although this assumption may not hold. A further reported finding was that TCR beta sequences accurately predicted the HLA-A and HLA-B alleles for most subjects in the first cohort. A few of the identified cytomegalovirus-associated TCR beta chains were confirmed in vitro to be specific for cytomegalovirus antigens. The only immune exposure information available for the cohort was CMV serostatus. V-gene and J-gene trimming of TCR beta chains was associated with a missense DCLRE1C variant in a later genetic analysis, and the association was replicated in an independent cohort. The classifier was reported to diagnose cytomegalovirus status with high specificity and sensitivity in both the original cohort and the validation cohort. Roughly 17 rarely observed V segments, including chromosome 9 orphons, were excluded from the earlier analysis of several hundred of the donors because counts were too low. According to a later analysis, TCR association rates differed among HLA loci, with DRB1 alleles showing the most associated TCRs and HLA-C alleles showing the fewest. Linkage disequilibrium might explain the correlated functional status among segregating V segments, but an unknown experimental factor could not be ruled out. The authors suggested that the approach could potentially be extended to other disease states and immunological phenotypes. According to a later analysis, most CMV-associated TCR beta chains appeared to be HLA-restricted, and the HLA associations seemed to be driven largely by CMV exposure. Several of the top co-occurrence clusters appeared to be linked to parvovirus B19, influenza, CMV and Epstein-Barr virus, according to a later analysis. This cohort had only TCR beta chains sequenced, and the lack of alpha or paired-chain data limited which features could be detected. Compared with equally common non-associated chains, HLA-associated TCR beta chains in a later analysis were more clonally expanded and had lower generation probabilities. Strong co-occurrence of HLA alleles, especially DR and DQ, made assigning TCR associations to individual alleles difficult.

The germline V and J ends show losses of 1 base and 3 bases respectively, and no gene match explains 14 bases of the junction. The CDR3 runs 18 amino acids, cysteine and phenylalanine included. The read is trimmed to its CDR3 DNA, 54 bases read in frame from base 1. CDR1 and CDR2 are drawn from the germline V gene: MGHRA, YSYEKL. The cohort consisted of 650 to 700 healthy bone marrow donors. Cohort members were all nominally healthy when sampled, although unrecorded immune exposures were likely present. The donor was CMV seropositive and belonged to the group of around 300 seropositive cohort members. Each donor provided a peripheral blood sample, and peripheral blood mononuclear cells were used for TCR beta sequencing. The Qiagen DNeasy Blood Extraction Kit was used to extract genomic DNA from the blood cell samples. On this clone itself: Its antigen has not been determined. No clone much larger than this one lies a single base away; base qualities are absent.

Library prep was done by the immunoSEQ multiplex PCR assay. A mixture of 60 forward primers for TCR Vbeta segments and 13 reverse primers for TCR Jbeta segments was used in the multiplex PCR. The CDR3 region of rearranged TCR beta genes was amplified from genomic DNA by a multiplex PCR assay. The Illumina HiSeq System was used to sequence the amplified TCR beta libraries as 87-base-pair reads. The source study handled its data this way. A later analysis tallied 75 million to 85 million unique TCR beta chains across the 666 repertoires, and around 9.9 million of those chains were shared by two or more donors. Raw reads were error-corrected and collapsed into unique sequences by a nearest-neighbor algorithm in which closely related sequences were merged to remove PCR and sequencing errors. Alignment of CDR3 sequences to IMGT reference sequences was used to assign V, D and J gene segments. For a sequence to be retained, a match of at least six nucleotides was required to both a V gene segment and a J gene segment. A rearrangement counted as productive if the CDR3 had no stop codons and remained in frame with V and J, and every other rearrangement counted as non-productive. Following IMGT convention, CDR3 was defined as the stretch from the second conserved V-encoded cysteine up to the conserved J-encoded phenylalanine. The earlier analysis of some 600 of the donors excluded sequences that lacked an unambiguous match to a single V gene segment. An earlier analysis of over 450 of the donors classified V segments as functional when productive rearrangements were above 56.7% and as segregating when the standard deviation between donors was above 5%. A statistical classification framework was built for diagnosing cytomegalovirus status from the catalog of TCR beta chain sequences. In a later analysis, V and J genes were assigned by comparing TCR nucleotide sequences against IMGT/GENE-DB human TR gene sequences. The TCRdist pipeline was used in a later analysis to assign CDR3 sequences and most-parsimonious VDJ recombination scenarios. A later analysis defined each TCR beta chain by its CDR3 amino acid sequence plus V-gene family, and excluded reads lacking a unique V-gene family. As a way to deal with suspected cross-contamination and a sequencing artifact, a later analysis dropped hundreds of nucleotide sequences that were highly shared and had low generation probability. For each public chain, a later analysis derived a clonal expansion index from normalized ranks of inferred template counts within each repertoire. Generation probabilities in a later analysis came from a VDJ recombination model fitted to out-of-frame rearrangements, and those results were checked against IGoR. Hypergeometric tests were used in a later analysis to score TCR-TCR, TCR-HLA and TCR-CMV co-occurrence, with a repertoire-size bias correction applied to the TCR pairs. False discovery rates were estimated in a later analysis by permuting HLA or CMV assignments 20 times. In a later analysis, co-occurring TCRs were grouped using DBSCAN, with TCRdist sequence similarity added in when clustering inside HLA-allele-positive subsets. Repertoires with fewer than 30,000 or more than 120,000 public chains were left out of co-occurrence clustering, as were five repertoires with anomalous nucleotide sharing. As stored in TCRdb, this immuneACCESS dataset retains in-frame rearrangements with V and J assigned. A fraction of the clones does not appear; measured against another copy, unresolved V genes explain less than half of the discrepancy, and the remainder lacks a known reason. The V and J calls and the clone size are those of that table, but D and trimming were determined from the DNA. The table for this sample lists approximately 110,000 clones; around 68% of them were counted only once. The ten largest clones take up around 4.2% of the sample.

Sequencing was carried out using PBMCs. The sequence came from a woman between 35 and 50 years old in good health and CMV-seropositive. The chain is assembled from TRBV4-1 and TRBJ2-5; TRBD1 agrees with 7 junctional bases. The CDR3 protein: CASSQGVMPGQFKETQYF. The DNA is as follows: TGCGCCAGCAGCCAAGGGGTCATGCCGGGACAGTTCAAAGAGACCCAGTACTTC.